A selection of T cell receptor beta chains follows, all from one sample in a study of T cell responses to AZD1222 COVID-19 vaccine. TCRdb keeps only in-frame clones here, not all; method: immunoSEQ multiplex PCR. The data contain approximately 100,000 clones, roughly 88% of them singletons. Sequenced material: peripheral blood, taken on day 0 of AZD1222 vaccination. The receptors were sampled from an adult in good health. The conserved cysteine and the conserved F or W are not part of the CDR3 here.

v_gene	j_gene	CDR3aa
TRBV19	TRBJ1-5	ASIGDAGHSNQPQH
TRBV4-2	TRBJ2-1	ASSQEAHYNEQF
TRBV16	TRBJ1-5	ASSQLAQGRGYSNQPQH
TRBV2	TRBJ2-7	ASSAQQYSYEQY
TRBV23-1	TRBJ1-1	AIVFSTEAF
TRBV15	TRBJ1-3	ATSSDRGVFGNTIY
TRBV11-2	TRBJ2-1	ASSGTSGAYNEQF
TRBV7-3	TRBJ1-6	ASSLYNSPLH
TRBV25-1	TRBJ2-3	ASSESGVTDTQY
TRBV7-9	TRBJ1-1	ASSSGTAGTEAF
TRBV13	TRBJ2-2	ASSLGWNTGELF
TRBV24-1	TRBJ2-1	ATSDLTGYNEQF
TRBV5-1	TRBJ2-7	ASSSHSTSYEQY
TRBV7-2	TRBJ2-7	ASSLGATYEQY
TRBV11-2	TRBJ2-5	ASSFRGGRETQY
TRBV2	TRBJ1-4	ASSALPYTNSWKLF
TRBV29-1	TRBJ2-7	SAYTGTGDYEQY
TRBV18	TRBJ2-1	ASSPDNAIDEQF
TRBV7-3	TRBJ1-2	ASSLNRANYGYT
TRBV6-5	TRBJ2-7	ASSSRAYEQY
TRBV7-2	TRBJ1-1	ASSLATRVGTTEAF
TRBV4-1	TRBJ1-5	ASSQFDIWQGRGYSNQPQH
TRBV19	TRBJ1-2	ASRAGLQGNYGYT
TRBV11-3	TRBJ1-4	AAGGARSVNEKLF
TRBV12-3/TRBV12-4	TRBJ2-7	ASSDITYEQY
TRBV6-2/TRBV6-3	TRBJ2-7	ASSYRLAAPL
TRBV7-2	TRBJ2-2	ASSRTGTGGAGELF
TRBV27	TRBJ1-2	ASSLSFAPHGYT
TRBV6-5	TRBJ1-1	ASSLTGLVNTEAF
TRBV4-3	TRBJ2-7	ASSQRTGMVYEQY
TRBV7-2	TRBJ1-2	ASSSTGHGYT
TRBV5-1	TRBJ2-5	ASSLGPGRPAGGPGETQY
TRBV7-2	TRBJ2-3	ASSFRQGSADTQY
TRBV10-3	TRBJ1-1	AISEQPGEGAF